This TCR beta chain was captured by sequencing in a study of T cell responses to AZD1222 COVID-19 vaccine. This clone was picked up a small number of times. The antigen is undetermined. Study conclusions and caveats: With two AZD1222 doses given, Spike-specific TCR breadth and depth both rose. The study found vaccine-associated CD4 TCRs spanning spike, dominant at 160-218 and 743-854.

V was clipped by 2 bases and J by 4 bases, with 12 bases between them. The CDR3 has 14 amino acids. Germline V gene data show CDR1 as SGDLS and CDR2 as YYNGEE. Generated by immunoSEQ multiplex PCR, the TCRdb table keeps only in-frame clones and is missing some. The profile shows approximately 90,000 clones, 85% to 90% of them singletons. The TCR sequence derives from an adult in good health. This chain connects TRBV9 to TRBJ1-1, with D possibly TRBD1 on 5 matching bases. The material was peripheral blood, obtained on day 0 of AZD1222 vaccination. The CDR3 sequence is CASSVDGRGTEAFF. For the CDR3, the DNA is TGTGCCAGCAGCGTCGATGGAAGGGGCACTGAAGCTTTCTTT.